The subject of this entry is one T cell receptor (beta chain). Its target is not known. Germline trimming cut 7 bases from V and 7 bases from J; bases unmatched to any gene: 11. The CDR3 consists of 14 residues. Germline V gives CDR1 ENHRY, CDR2 SYGVKD. The sample originates from a study of T-cell reconstitution after alpha-beta-depleted transplantation in children. Points from the study as a whole: In patients about two months after transplant, alpha-beta T cells reportedly arose from several hundred expanded graft clones. After one year, T-cell counts and TCRbeta diversity mostly came from new T cells. At day 60, the high TCRbeta diversity found in some patients originated from recipient T cells and thymic progenitors that had survived.

Unique molecular identifiers were incorporated when the TCRbeta library was constructed. MiXCR was run by TCRdb on the PCR reads, yielding one entry per CDR3 protein. Found here are fewer than 700,000 distinct CDR3 sequences, 20% to 25% of them singletons; the top ten hold 13% to 15%. This clonotype was sampled from a boy in the first two years of life who had a stem cell transplant for acute myeloid leukemia, so the T cells may come from the graft donor. Here the sequenced sample was PBMCs, mostly from graft donor cells, taken 360 days after TCRalphabeta/CD19-depleted stem cell transplant. The chain recombines TRBV10-3 with TRBJ2-7; 9 positions match TRBD1. The CDR3 DNA reads as TGTGCCATCAAGGGGGACAGGGACCCGAGGGAGCAGTACTTC. Amino acid sequence: CAIKGDRDPREQYF.